The 22 T cell receptor beta chains presented below share a single source sample, sequenced in a study of T cell clusters in autoimmune cytopenias (dated by TCRdb to about 2019). The listed sequencing device is Illumina MiSeq. TRB rearrangements were amplified by multiplex PCR using a touch-down protocol with TRB-A and TRB-B primer pools mixed in one tube. TCRdb reprocessed the sequencing reads and holds a single record per CDR3 protein sequence, with no DNA. The table for this sample shows roughly 8,200 distinct CDR3 sequences. 28% of the sample rests with the top ten. For each sample, TRB amplification used about 0.25 ug of peripheral blood genomic DNA, equal to 35,000 to 45,000 genome equivalents. Sequencing was done on a sample of peripheral blood. The receptors shown here come from a human donor with an autoimmune cytopenia or autoimmune hepatitis (not recorded which).

According to its frequency, this clonotype is medium-sized. The rearrangement uses TRBV6-5 and TRBJ1-2. The CDR3 has 15 amino acids. The V gene's germline CDR1 is MNHEY and CDR2 SVGAGI. The chain's CDR3 is CASSYSGLGSDGYTF.

V is TRBV30 and J is TRBJ1-5; TCRdb names TRBD1, which stays unverified in the absence of DNA. In germline, CDR1 is GTSNPN, CDR2 SVGIG (reference sequence). There are 14 residues in the CDR3. CDR3 loop: CAWQVAGNNQPQHF.

V is TRBV6-5 and J is TRBJ2-7; TCRdb selects TRBD2, and the lack of DNA leaves this call unchecked. Germline assignment: CDR1 MNHEY and CDR2 SVGAGI. This CDR3 has 12 amino acids. CDR3 sequence: CASSYSGGEQYF.

V usage is TRBV13 and J usage is TRBJ1-2; there is no DNA to check the TCRdb D call of TRBD1. The germline CDR1 and CDR2 sequences are PRHDT and FYEKMQ (reference sequence). The CDR3 sequence is 16 residues long. CDR3 protein: CASSLGRGQGDDGYTF.

This clonotype counts as medium-sized by frequency. The chain couples TRBV30 to TRBJ1-1. Germline V gene data show CDR1 as GTSNPN and CDR2 as SVGIG (reference sequence). CDR3 length: 11 amino acids. CDR3 loop: CAWERWTEAFF. The complete variable domain, with remaining parts taken from reference TRBV30 and TRBJ1-1, reads SQTIHQWPATLVQPVGSPLSLECTVEGTSNPNLYWYRQAAGRGLQLLFYSVGIGQISSEVPQNLSASRPQDRQFILSSKKLLLSDSGFYLCAWERWTEAFFGQGTRLTVV.

This rearrangement joins TRBV24-1 to TRBJ2-5; no DNA is available, so the TRBD1 call from TCRdb remains unchecked. In germline, CDR1 is KGHDR, CDR2 SFDVKD. The CDR3 runs 14 residues. CDR3 loop: CATSDPGLQETQYF.

The chain recombines TRBV15 with TRBJ2-5; checking the TCRdb D call of TRBD1 is not possible without DNA. The length of the CDR3 is 15 residues. Germline assignment: CDR1 LNHNV and CDR2 YYDKDF (reference sequence). CDR3 region: CATSTGQGGGETQYF.

This clonotype shows up as medium-sized by frequency. The V and J genes are TRBV29-1 and TRBJ1-3; TCRdb's D call of TRBD1 is untestable without DNA. Germline CDR1 reads SQVTM; CDR2 reads ANQGSEA. This CDR3 region has 15 residues. The CDR3: CSVAPGTGTGNTIYF. Complete variable domain (other parts from reference TRBV29-1 and TRBJ1-3): SAVISQKPSRDICQRGTSLTIQCQVDSQVTMMFWYRQQPGQSLTLIATANQGSEATYESGFVIDKFPISRPNLTFSTLTVSNMSPEDSSIYLCSVAPGTGTGNTIYFGEGSWLTVV.

The rearrangement links TRBV19 to TRBJ1-5; TCRdb gives TRBD1 as the D gene, but with no DNA this cannot be confirmed. CDR1 is LNHDA and CDR2 is SQIVND in the germline V gene (reference sequence). The CDR3 totals 15 residues. The CDR3 sequence is CASSRRTGGNQPQHF.

Here the CDR3 reads CATSRVQGAANYGYTF. This chain uses TRBV15 with TRBJ1-2; TCRdb gives TRBD1 as the D gene, but with no DNA this cannot be confirmed. Germline-derived CDR1 and CDR2 are LNHNV and YYDKDF (reference sequence). The CDR3 sequence is 16 residues long.

V and J are TRBV10-3 and TRBJ2-1. CDR3 length: 12 residues. Germline V CDR1 and CDR2: ENHRY, SYGVKD. CDR3 residues: CAISPNADEQFF.

The chain is built from TRBV5-6 and TRBJ2-5; TCRdb returns TRBD1, unconfirmable since there is no DNA. CDR3 length: 14 residues. Germline CDR1 and CDR2: SGHDT and YYEEEE. The CDR3 spells CASSLKGGFETQYF.

The chain links TRBV10-3 to TRBJ2-1; the TCRdb D gene call, TRBD2, has no DNA to confirm it. The CDR3 is 17 residues long. Germline values: CDR1 ENHRY, CDR2 SYGVKD. CDR3 protein: CAISDPTTSGPNNEQFF.

The V call is TRBV7-9, the J call TRBJ2-7. Germline values: CDR1 SEHNR, CDR2 FQNEAQ (reference sequence). CDR3 length equals 12 residues. The chain's CDR3 is CASSSQQNEQYF.

This rearrangement joins TRBV20-1 to TRBJ1-1; TCRdb gives TRBD1 as the D gene, but with no DNA this cannot be confirmed. Germline CDR1 reads DFQATT; CDR2 reads SNEGSKA (reference sequence). CDR3 size: 12 residues. The CDR3 loop is CSAWTGNTEAFF.

The chain joins TRBV6-1 to TRBJ2-1; TCRdb's D call of TRBD1 is untestable without DNA. This CDR3 comprises 13 residues. Per germline, CDR1 MNHNS and CDR2 SASEGT. The CDR3 sequence: CASTIGQGHEQFF.

This sequence joins TRBV5-6 and TRBJ2-5. Germline V CDR1 and CDR2: SGHDT, YYEEEE. This CDR3 contains 15 residues. The CDR3 spells CASSSPTGRQETQYF.

The chain has TRBV18 and TRBJ1-5. Germline V gives CDR1 KGHSH, CDR2 LQKENI. This CDR3 comprises 16 residues. The CDR3 here is CASSPLAGRSNQPQHF.

V usage is TRBV11-2 and J usage is TRBJ2-7; checking the TCRdb D call of TRBD2 is not possible without DNA. The germline gives CDR1 SGHAT, CDR2 FQNNGV. The CDR3 totals 14 residues. The CDR3 here is CASSFSGSQGEQYF. The full variable domain, rest sourced from reference TRBV11-2 and TRBJ2-7, is EAGVAQSPRYKIIEKRQSVAFWCNPISGHATLYWYQQILGQGPKLLIQFQNNGVVDDSQLPKDRFSAERLKGVDSTLKIQPAKLEDSAVYLCASSFSGSQGEQYFGPGTRLTVT.

This chain uses TRBV12-3 or TRBV12-4 with TRBJ2-5. The CDR3 loop spans 14 amino acids. The CDR3 spells CASSLMGGQETQYF.

By frequency, this clonotype registers medium-sized. The chain combines TRBV5-5 with TRBJ2-5. CDR3 size: 15 residues. Germline CDR1 is SGHKS and CDR2 is YYEKEE (reference sequence). The CDR3 loop reads CASSIGLAVQETQYF.

The chain employs TRBV6-4 and TRBJ2-3; the D gene TCRdb calls, TRBD1, cannot be checked with no DNA. The CDR3 loop spans 14 amino acids. Per germline, CDR1 MRHNA and CDR2 SNTAGT. CDR3: CASSPGDRTDTQYF.